The clone carrying this T cell receptor (beta chain) was recorded only once. Germline V gene lookup returns CDR1 SGHVS and CDR2 FQNEAQ. The ends were cut back, 1 base at V and 4 bases at J, with 13 bases in the middle. The CDR3 consists of 15 residues. Per the original data handling: It was from reference gene primer amplification that nucleated cell counts were estimated. Clones were sequenced by immunoSEQ multiplex PCR, and TCRdb holds only the in-frame ones, with some missing. That table furnishes V, J and clone size, whereas the DNA furnished D and trimming. The table lists some 370,000 clones, more than 80% of them singletons, with 1% to 1.5% in the top ten. The data are from a study of blood T cell repertoires in COVID-19. Study context: Samples of COVID-19 (acute and convalescent) were obtained from the United States, Italy and Spain. Sample material is recorded as cDNA or gDNA derived from T cells, B-cell-depleted T cells, or PBMCs.

The gene calls are TRBV7-8 and TRBJ1-2; D may be TRBD1 (5 bases). This receptor was identified in a man between 35 and 55 years old with acute or convalescent COVID-19. Source material: peripheral blood. For the CDR3, the DNA is TGTGCCAGCAGCTTAGGGGGGGGTCCGGGCTATGGCTACACCTTC. Amino acid sequence: CASSLGGGPGYGYTF.